This T cell receptor beta chain was recovered during a study of T cells after yellow fever vaccination. In the study overall: Preparation of the low-cell-number fractions used SMART-Seq v4 Ultra Low Input. Study-wide results and caveats: Researchers report a weaker secondary response that nonetheless peaked faster, day 5 versus 15. Clonotype sharing between CD4 and CD8 compartments was small.

TCR cDNA was made by 5'RACE template switching, adding a universal primer site and UMIs. Each CDR3 protein gets one entry after TCRdb re-called the 5' RACE reads with MiXCR. The sample carries approximately 510,000 distinct CDR3 sequences, roughly 22% recorded once. Notes on this clonotype: The antigen is undetermined.

The CDR3 runs to 16 residues. Germline trimming cut 5 bases from V and 4 bases from J; bases unmatched to any gene: 7. Germline V CDR1 and CDR2: SEHNR, FQNEAQ (reference sequence). The sequence was collected from a man between 18 and 35 years old who received the YFV17D yellow fever vaccine. The sample in question was PBMCs, obtained more than 20 days after the first yellow fever vaccination. The V call is TRBV7-9, the J call TRBJ2-1; 11 bases match TRBD2. The CDR3 DNA sequence: TGTGCCAGCAGCATACTAGCGGGGGCCTTTTACAATGAGCAGTTCTTC. This encodes CASSILAGAFYNEQFF. Supplemented by reference TRBV7-9 and TRBJ2-1, the full variable domain reads DTGVSQNPRHKITKRGQNVTFRCDPISEHNRLYWYRQTLGQGPEFLTYFQNEAQLEKSRLLSDRFSAERPKGSFSTLEIQRTEQGDSAMYLCASSILAGAFYNEQFFGPGTRLTVL.